This is a list of T cell receptor beta chains from one sample in a study of Graves' ophthalmopathy and Graves' hyperthyroidism. TCRdb passed the multiplex PCR reads through MiXCR, listing each CDR3 protein once. The table lists 350,000 to 450,000 distinct CDR3 sequences, roughly 21% of them singletons. Sequenced input: peripheral blood. The receptors shown here come from a young woman with stable Graves' hyperthyroidism. Both conserved end residues are part of each CDR3. The D gene is left open where the match is weak. Only some rows state a clone size, as once, few, many or a class for expanded clones.

D: NA
V: TRBV7-2
size: many
J: TRBJ2-5
DNA: TGTGCCAGCAGCTTAAGTATGCAAGAGACCCAGTACTTC
CDR3: CASSLSMQETQYF

D: NA
V: TRBV3-1
size: many
J: TRBJ2-7
DNA: TGTGCCAGCAGCCACACCCGGGACTCTGACTACGAGCAGTACTTC
CDR3: CASSHTRDSDYEQYF

D: TRBD1
V: TRBV12-3/TRBV12-4
size: NA
J: TRBJ1-1
DNA: TGTGCCAGCAAGGGGACAGCTAACACTGAAGCTTTCTTT
CDR3: CASKGTANTEAFF

D: TRBD2
V: TRBV15
size: NA
J: TRBJ2-5
DNA: TGTGCCACCAAACTAGCGGGAGTTTTCGAGACCCAGTACTTC
CDR3: CATKLAGVFETQYF

D: TRBD1
V: TRBV3-1
size: NA
J: TRBJ2-3
DNA: TGTGCCAGCAGCCAAGGGGTGACAGGGGCGAGCGATACGCAGTATTTT
CDR3: CASSQGVTGASDTQYF

D: TRBD1
V: TRBV12-3/TRBV12-4
size: many
J: TRBJ1-2
DNA: TGTGCCAGCAGCCTCATCCCGGGACAGGGTTTGGGTGGCTACACCTTC
CDR3: CASSLIPGQGLGGYTF

D: NA
V: TRBV14
size: few
J: TRBJ1-1
DNA: TGTGCCAGCAGCCTCGGGCCTGGGGGCACTGAAGCTTTCTTT
CDR3: CASSLGPGGTEAFF

D: NA
V: TRBV7-2
size: many
J: TRBJ2-5
DNA: TGTGCCAGCAGGAGACAGGAAGAAGAGACCCAGTACTTC
CDR3: CASRRQEEETQYF

D: TRBD2
V: TRBV6-1
size: once
J: TRBJ2-7
DNA: TGTGCCAGCAAGGGGCTAGCGGGGAGCTCCTACGAGCAGTACTTC
CDR3: CASKGLAGSSYEQYF

D: NA
V: TRBV4-1
size: few
J: TRBJ1-1
DNA: TGCGCCAGCAGCCAAATTCCGAATAGCATGAACACTGAAGCTTTCTTT
CDR3: CASSQIPNSMNTEAFF

D: NA
V: TRBV11-2
size: many
J: TRBJ2-1
DNA: TGTGCCAGCAGCTTAGGTGGGAGCTACAATGAGCAGTTCTTC
CDR3: CASSLGGSYNEQFF

D: NA
V: TRBV29-1
size: many
J: TRBJ1-5
DNA: TGCAGCGTTGAAGATGAGGGGGGGTCAGGTCAGCCCCAGCATTTT
CDR3: CSVEDEGGSGQPQHF

D: NA
V: TRBV9
size: many
J: TRBJ1-5
DNA: TGTGCCAGCAGCGCCCACAGCAATCAGCCCCAGCATTTT
CDR3: CASSAHSNQPQHF

D: NA
V: TRBV5-1
size: few
J: TRBJ2-7
DNA: TGCGCCAGCAGCTTGGATGCCGGTTCAAGCGAGCAGTACTTC
CDR3: CASSLDAGSSEQYF

D: NA
V: TRBV4-2
size: NA
J: TRBJ2-7
DNA: TGTGCCAGCAGCCAAGAGAAAGGAGGCTGGACCTACGAGCAGTACTTC
CDR3: CASSQEKGGWTYEQYF

D: TRBD1
V: TRBV19
size: NA
J: TRBJ2-5
DNA: TGTGCCACCAGGACAGGGGCAGAGACCCAGTACTTC
CDR3: CATRTGAETQYF

D: NA
V: TRBV19
size: many
J: TRBJ1-2
DNA: TGTGCCAGTAGTATAGTGCATGCCGCTAACTATGGCTACACCTTC
CDR3: CASSIVHAANYGYTF

D: NA
V: TRBV6-2/TRBV6-3
size: many
J: TRBJ1-5
DNA: TGTGCCAGCAGTTCCTATGCGGGGCAGGGCAATCAGCCCCAGCATTTT
CDR3: CASSSYAGQGNQPQHF

D: TRBD1
V: TRBV5-1
size: many
J: TRBJ1-1
DNA: TGTGCCAGCAGTCCGTGGACAGGGGGCACTGAAGCTTTCTTT
CDR3: CASSPWTGGTEAFF

D: NA
V: TRBV12-3/TRBV12-4
size: many
J: TRBJ2-5
DNA: TGTGCCAGCAGTTTTGGGGGTCAGACCCAGTACTTC
CDR3: CASSFGGQTQYF

D: TRBD1
V: TRBV29-1
size: many
J: TRBJ2-4
DNA: TGCAGCGTTTCAGGGGGCGCCCCGGGAAACATTCAGTACTTC
CDR3: CSVSGGAPGNIQYF

D: NA
V: TRBV6-1
size: many
J: TRBJ1-4
DNA: TGTGCCAGCAGTGAAGGGTGGGACGACATCAGGCGGGAAAAACTGTTTTTT
CDR3: CASSEGWDDIRREKLFF

D: NA
V: TRBV28
size: many
J: TRBJ1-5
DNA: TGTGCCAGCAGTGTCAGGGTTCAGCCCCAGCATTTT
CDR3: CASSVRVQPQHF

D: NA
V: TRBV6-1
size: NA
J: TRBJ2-7
DNA: TGTGCCAGCAGTGAAAGTGGCAACCGCTACGAGCAGTACTTC
CDR3: CASSESGNRYEQYF

D: NA
V: TRBV7-3
size: many
J: TRBJ2-6
DNA: TGTGCCAGCAGTGCAATAGTCTCTGGGGCCAACGTCCTGACTTTC
CDR3: CASSAIVSGANVLTF

D: NA
V: TRBV7-2
size: many
J: TRBJ2-5
DNA: TGTGCCAGCAGCTTAGCACGGTTTCAAGAGACCCAGTACTTC
CDR3: CASSLARFQETQYF

D: NA
V: TRBV3-1
size: many
J: TRBJ1-2
DNA: TGTGCCAGCAGCTATAGGGTTGAGATACGAGACTATGGCTACACCTTC
CDR3: CASSYRVEIRDYGYTF

D: TRBD1
V: TRBV6-5
size: NA
J: TRBJ1-2
DNA: TGTGCCAGCAGTTACCGGGACAGCGAACGTAACTATGGCTACACCTTC
CDR3: CASSYRDSERNYGYTF

D: NA
V: TRBV19
size: NA
J: TRBJ1-1
DNA: TGTGCCAGTAGTATAGTGGGCAGATTTGACCCTGATGAAGCTTTCTTT
CDR3: CASSIVGRFDPDEAFF

D: NA
V: TRBV12-3/TRBV12-4
size: once
J: TRBJ2-4
DNA: TGTGCCAGCAGTCTCCGACAAGAACTAGCCAAAAACATTCAGTACTTC
CDR3: CASSLRQELAKNIQYF

D: NA
V: TRBV19
size: many
J: TRBJ1-1
DNA: TGTGCCAGTATCCAATCCGCCGAAACTCAAGCTTTCTTT
CDR3: CASIQSAETQAFF

D: NA
V: TRBV11-2
size: many
J: TRBJ2-6
DNA: TGTGCCAGCAGCTTATGGGGCAGGGCTGGGGCCAACGTCCTGACTTTC
CDR3: CASSLWGRAGANVLTF

D: TRBD1
V: TRBV6-5
size: NA
J: TRBJ1-6
DNA: TGTGCCAGCAGTATCGACAGGGGGCGTAATTCACCCCTCCACTTT
CDR3: CASSIDRGRNSPLHF

D: NA
V: TRBV6-2/TRBV6-3
size: many
J: TRBJ1-2
DNA: TGTGCCAGCAGCCACCATCCAGGGGCGCAGTCCTATGGCTACACCTTC
CDR3: CASSHHPGAQSYGYTF

D: TRBD1
V: TRBV5-1
size: many
J: TRBJ2-7
DNA: TGCGCCAGCACCGAAAGACAGGGGGGATACGAGCAGTACTTC
CDR3: CASTERQGGYEQYF

D: NA
V: TRBV14
size: many
J: TRBJ1-6
DNA: TGTGCCAGCAGCCAAGTTGCCAGTATGGGACTCCACTTT
CDR3: CASSQVASMGLHF

D: NA
V: TRBV28
size: many
J: TRBJ2-5
DNA: TGTGCCAGCAGTTTGTCCGGCGGGGAGACCCAGTACTTC
CDR3: CASSLSGGETQYF

D: NA
V: TRBV6-5
size: few
J: TRBJ1-6
DNA: TGTGCCAGCAGTTACTCGGGGACAACTTCACCCCTCCACTTT
CDR3: CASSYSGTTSPLHF

D: NA
V: TRBV2
size: few
J: TRBJ2-7
DNA: TGTGCCAGGGGGCCCGGAGACGAGCAGTACTTC
CDR3: CARGPGDEQYF

D: NA
V: TRBV6-2/TRBV6-3
size: many
J: TRBJ2-2
DNA: TGTGCCAGCAGAGACACCAACACCGGGGAGCTGTTTTTT
CDR3: CASRDTNTGELFF

D: NA
V: TRBV20-1
size: NA
J: TRBJ2-5
DNA: TGCAGTGCTAGTTACGGCCAAGAGACCCAGTACTTC
CDR3: CSASYGQETQYF

D: NA
V: TRBV6-2/TRBV6-3
size: many
J: TRBJ1-2
DNA: TGTGCCAGCAGTACCCGAAAACACTCCTGGGGTGGCTACACCTTC
CDR3: CASSTRKHSWGGYTF

D: NA
V: TRBV7-2
size: many
J: TRBJ1-6
DNA: TGTGCCAGCAGCTTAGACAGTTCAACACCCCTCCACTTT
CDR3: CASSLDSSTPLHF

D: TRBD1
V: TRBV27
size: NA
J: TRBJ1-1
DNA: TGTGCCAGCAGTTATACAGGGGGTTTAAACACTGAAGCTTTCTTT
CDR3: CASSYTGGLNTEAFF

D: TRBD2
V: TRBV5-1
size: many
J: TRBJ2-5
DNA: TGCGCCAGCAGCCTTTCCGCTACTAGCGGGAGGGGTGAGACCCAGTACTTC
CDR3: CASSLSATSGRGETQYF

D: NA
V: TRBV28
size: NA
J: TRBJ2-7
DNA: TGTGCCGGCAGCCCTTTGCAGCGGAGGGGGATCTACGAGCAGTACTTC
CDR3: CAGSPLQRRGIYEQYF

D: TRBD1
V: TRBV6-1
size: NA
J: TRBJ1-5
DNA: TGTGCCAGCAGTACCCGGGACAGGGGCTTTCAGCCCCAGCATTTT
CDR3: CASSTRDRGFQPQHF

D: NA
V: TRBV6-1
size: many
J: TRBJ2-5
DNA: TGTGCCAGCACCGGGGAAGAGACCCAGTACTTC
CDR3: CASTGEETQYF

D: TRBD1
V: TRBV2
size: many
J: TRBJ2-7
DNA: TGTGCCAGCAGGGGACAGGGGGGCTCCTACGAGCAGTACTTC
CDR3: CASRGQGGSYEQYF

D: NA
V: TRBV19
size: once
J: TRBJ1-6
DNA: TGTGCCAGTAGTCTCCCGGGCGGACCCGTGAGTAGCCTCCACTTT
CDR3: CASSLPGGPVSSLHF

D: NA
V: TRBV19
size: few
J: TRBJ1-5
DNA: TGTGCCAGTAGTATAGTTGGACAGCCTAATCAGCCCCAGCATTTT
CDR3: CASSIVGQPNQPQHF

D: NA
V: TRBV6-4
size: many
J: TRBJ2-7
DNA: TGTGCCAGCAGCCACCCGGGGCTGCGGGATTTTTCCTACGAGCAGTACTTC
CDR3: CASSHPGLRDFSYEQYF

D: TRBD2
V: TRBV7-2
size: once
J: TRBJ2-7
DNA: TGTGCCAGCAGCTTAGGATCGCGGGGGGGCTACGAGCAGTACTTC
CDR3: CASSLGSRGGYEQYF